This passage covers 22 T cell receptor beta chains from one sample sequenced in a study of blood T cell repertoires in COVID-19. Profiling relied on immunoSEQ multiplex PCR, and the TCRdb table lists in-frame clones only, not all of them. Of a few hundred thousand clones listed, about 88% are singletons. The sequenced material came from PBMCs or T cells enriched from blood (not recorded which). The receptor source for this set is a young woman who had been exposed to COVID-19.

The rearrangement joins TRBV5-1 to TRBJ2-2, with D perhaps TRBD2 (7 bases). V shed 6 bases and J shed 1 base, with 13 bases lying between them. The germline gives CDR1 SGHRS, CDR2 YFSETQ. This CDR3 has 15 amino acids. In DNA form, the CDR3 reads TGCGCCAGCAAAAGGGGGGGCGAGAACACCGGGGAGCTGTTTTTT. It is translated as CASKRGGENTGELFF.

The CDR3 region has the DNA TGTGCCAGCAGTCCAAAGGGAGGTCAGCCCCAGCATTTT. This codes for CASSPKGGQPQHF. The J gene is TRBJ1-5, the V gene TRBV12-3 or TRBV12-4, with unresolved D. V was cut by 5 bases and J by 6 bases, with 11 bases left in between. CDR3 length: 13 amino acids.

The chain employs TRBV11-2 and TRBJ1-3; 8 positions match TRBD1. Germline V lookup: CDR1 SGHAT, CDR2 FQNNGV. Losses at the gene ends were 3 bases for V and 3 bases for J; bases not matched to a gene: 4. This CDR3 comprises 15 residues. The CDR3, as DNA: TGTGCCAGCAGCTTCGACAGGGGAAGTGGAAACACCATATATTTT. It yields the protein CASSFDRGSGNTIYF.

The chain employs TRBV6-5 and TRBJ1-5; D possibly corresponds to TRBD1 (5 bases). V lost 2 bases, J lost 7 bases, and 9 bases lay in between. Germline V lookup: CDR1 MNHEY, CDR2 SVGAGI. The CDR3 runs 13 residues. The CDR3 nucleotides read TGTGCCAGCAGTTACGGGGGGGTCCAGCCCCAGCATTTT. Translation gives CASSYGGVQPQHF.

The chain has TRBV6-2 or TRBV6-3 and TRBJ1-1; tentative D call: TRBD1 (6 bases). Trimming took off 4 bases at V and 2 bases at J, with 17 bases between the two ends. The germline V gene encodes CDR1 MNHEY and CDR2 SVGEGT. The CDR3 is 16 amino acids. CDR3 coding DNA: TGTGCCAGCAGTTGGGGCGGGGGGCGCCGAAACACTGAAGCTTTCTTT. The encoded protein is CASSWGGGRRNTEAFF.

This clone is a singleton in its sample. This chain connects TRBV6-6 to TRBJ2-7, with D perhaps matching TRBD1 (6 bases). The CDR3 has 13 residues. V dropped 8 bases and J dropped 2 bases, with 13 bases sitting between them. CDR1 is MNHNY, CDR2 SVGAGI, per germline (reference sequence). The CDR3 loop is CASYGTSTYEQYF. The CDR3, as DNA: TGTGCCAGCTACGGGACATCGACCTACGAGCAGTACTTC.

The chain has TRBV3-1 (or the pseudogene TRBV3-2) and TRBJ2-1; D not certain. Trimming took off 3 bases at V and 0 bases at J, with 15 bases between the two ends. CDR1 and CDR2 from the germline V gene are LGHDT and YNNKEL (reference sequence). The CDR3 consists of 17 residues. The CDR3 here is CASSQMSVDSSYNEQFF. The DNA of the CDR3 is TGTGCCAGCAGCCAGATGAGTGTAGATTCCTCCTACAATGAGCAGTTCTTC.

The chain has TRBV7-2 and TRBJ2-7; TRBD2 aligns across 8 bases. From germline, CDR1 is SGHTA and CDR2 FQGNSA. V lost 5 bases and J lost 6; bases outside the gene matches: 9. The CDR3 is made up of 14 amino acids. CDR3 loop: CASSQGTSPSEQYF. CDR3 DNA: TGTGCCAGCAGCCAGGGGACTAGTCCGTCCGAGCAGTACTTC.

V is TRBV25-1 and J is TRBJ2-2; 8 nucleotides align to TRBD2. Trimming at V came to 3 bases and at J to 6 bases, leaving 6 bases not matched to a gene. The CDR3 is 15 amino acids. CDR1 and CDR2 (germline): MGHDK, SYGVNS. The CDR3 DNA reads as TGTGCCAGCAGTGATTTACCGGGAGGGGCCGGGGAGCTGTTTTTT. Translated: CASSDLPGGAGELFF.

The rearrangement links TRBV7-2 to TRBJ1-4; D unclear. In germline, CDR1 is SGHTA, CDR2 FQGNSA. The germline V and J ends were trimmed by 5 bases and 0 bases, with 10 bases remaining between them. This CDR3 region has 15 residues. The CDR3 here is CASSPWHSTNEKLFF. CDR3 in DNA: TGTGCCAGCAGCCCCTGGCATTCAACTAATGAAAAACTGTTTTTT.

The CDR3 DNA sequence: TGTGCCAGCAGACTGGGGGGATCCTACGAGCAGTACTTC. It yields the protein CASRLGGSYEQYF. This rearrangement joins TRBV25-1 to TRBJ2-7; D is perhaps TRBD2 (6 bases). V was cut by 6 bases and J by 1 base, with 10 bases left in between. Germline CDR1 reads MGHDK; CDR2 reads SYGVNS. The CDR3 loop spans 13 amino acids.

V and J are TRBV7-6 and TRBJ2-1, with 8 bases aligning to TRBD1. V was pared by 6 bases and J by 8 bases, with 9 bases of the junction left unmatched. The CDR3 length is 14 residues. CDR1 is SGHVS and CDR2 is FNYEAQ in the germline V gene. CDR3 protein: CASSGQGAGDEQFF. The CDR3 DNA reads as TGTGCCAGCAGTGGTCAGGGGGCGGGCGATGAGCAGTTCTTC.

V and J are TRBV11-3 and TRBJ1-5; D might be TRBD1 (6 bases). With 6 bases removed from V and 3 bases from J, the gap between germline ends came to 12 bases. Germline V gene lookup returns CDR1 SGHNT and CDR2 YENEEA. CDR3 length equals 14 residues. CDR3 protein: CASRLQGPNQPQHF. Here the CDR3 DNA reads TGTGCCAGCAGACTACAGGGCCCCAATCAGCCCCAGCATTTT.

The chain links TRBV5-4 to TRBJ2-1; D gene unclear. With 3 bases removed from V and 10 bases from J, the gap between germline ends came to 8 bases. Germline loops: CDR1 SGHNT, CDR2 YYREEE (reference sequence). This CDR3 is built from 11 residues. The CDR3 is CASSSLREQFF. CDR3 nucleotide sequence: TGTGCCAGCAGCTCTCTGCGGGAGCAGTTCTTC.

This chain links TRBV7-3 with TRBJ1-5; D is undetermined. Trimming removed 5 bases from V and 3 bases from J, with 11 bases in between. Germline CDR1 reads SGHTA; CDR2 reads FQGTGA. CDR3 length equals 14 residues. This CDR3 reads CASSVSGPNQPQHF. The CDR3 DNA reads as TGTGCCAGCAGCGTATCTGGCCCCAATCAGCCCCAGCATTTT. The whole variable domain, filled in from reference TRBV7-3 and TRBJ1-5, reads GAGVSQTPSNKVTEKGKYVELRCDPISGHTALYWYRQSLGQGPEFLIYFQGTGAADDSGLPNDRFFAVRPEGSVSTLKIQRTERGDSAVYLCASSVSGPNQPQHFGDGTRLSIL.

This rearrangement joins TRBV7-3 to TRBJ2-1; D is possibly TRBD2 (6 bases). The V end lost 2 bases, the J end lost 6 bases, and 17 bases lay between the germline ends. Germline V gene data show CDR1 as SGHTA and CDR2 as FQGTGA. The CDR3 sequence is 16 residues long. The CDR3 reads CASSLANSGLINEQFF. CDR3 DNA sequence: TGTGCCAGCAGCTTAGCTAACTCTGGACTAATCAATGAGCAGTTCTTC.

V and J are TRBV19 and TRBJ2-3; the D gene is possibly TRBD2 (6 bases). CDR3 length: 15 amino acids. In germline, CDR1 is LNHDA, CDR2 SQIVND (reference sequence). V lost 4 bases and J 1 base, leaving 12 bases between the germline ends. The CDR3 spells CASSNRGLGTDTQYF. CDR3 in DNA: TGTGCCAGTAGTAACCGGGGACTCGGCACAGATACGCAGTATTTT.

The chain uses TRBV15 and TRBJ1-3, with D possibly being TRBD1 (5 bases). CDR1 LNHNV and CDR2 YYDKDF come from the germline V gene (reference sequence). The CDR3 length is 15 residues. The V end lost 1 base, the J end lost 2 bases, and 9 bases lay between the germline ends. This chain's CDR3 is CATSRGRGTGNTIYF. CDR3 bases: TGTGCCACCAGCAGAGGAAGGGGCACTGGAAACACCATATATTTT.

The rearrangement joins TRBV27 to TRBJ1-1; TRBD1 is a possible D gene (5 bases). The V gene lost 7 bases and the J gene lost 4 bases, with 16 bases spanning the gap. The length of the CDR3 is 14 residues. Germline-derived CDR1 and CDR2 are MNHEY and SMNVEV (reference sequence). CDR3: CASKWGSQTTEAFF. The CDR3 region has the DNA TGTGCCAGCAAGTGGGGCTCACAGACCACTGAAGCTTTCTTT.

The chain recombines TRBV27 with TRBJ1-2; 11 positions match TRBD1. Germline CDR1 is MNHEY and CDR2 is SMNVEV (reference sequence). V lost 4 bases to trimming and J lost 7 bases; unmatched junction nucleotides: 8. This CDR3 region has 15 residues. The CDR3: CASSSDRGLSGGYTF. The CDR3 bases are TGTGCCAGCAGTTCGGACAGGGGGCTAAGTGGTGGCTACACCTTC.

The rearrangement uses TRBV5-1 and TRBJ2-7, with 7 bases identical to TRBD1. Trimming removed 3 bases from V and 1 base from J; junction bases left unmatched: 10. The germline CDR1 and CDR2 sequences are SGHRS and YFSETQ. This CDR3 comprises 16 residues. The CDR3 sequence is CASSSPTGPASYEQYF. CDR3 coding DNA: TGCGCCAGCAGCTCACCGACAGGGCCCGCATCCTACGAGCAGTACTTC. Filled out from reference TRBV5-1 and TRBJ2-7, the complete variable domain reads KAGVTQTPRYLIKTRGQQVTLSCSPISGHRSVSWYQQTPGQGLQFLFEYFSETQRNKGNFPGRFSGRQFSNSRSEMNVSTLELGDSALYLCASSSPTGPASYEQYFGPGTRLTVT.

The J gene is TRBJ1-2, the V gene TRBV18; 8 bases fit TRBD1. Looked up from germline, CDR1 is KGHSH and CDR2 is LQKENI. The CDR3 is made up of 14 amino acids. V dropped 3 bases and J dropped 4; count of bases not matched to a gene: 4. The CDR3 DNA is TGTGCCAGCTCACCGACAGGGGCAGGCTATGGCTACACCTTC. Translation gives CASSPTGAGYGYTF.